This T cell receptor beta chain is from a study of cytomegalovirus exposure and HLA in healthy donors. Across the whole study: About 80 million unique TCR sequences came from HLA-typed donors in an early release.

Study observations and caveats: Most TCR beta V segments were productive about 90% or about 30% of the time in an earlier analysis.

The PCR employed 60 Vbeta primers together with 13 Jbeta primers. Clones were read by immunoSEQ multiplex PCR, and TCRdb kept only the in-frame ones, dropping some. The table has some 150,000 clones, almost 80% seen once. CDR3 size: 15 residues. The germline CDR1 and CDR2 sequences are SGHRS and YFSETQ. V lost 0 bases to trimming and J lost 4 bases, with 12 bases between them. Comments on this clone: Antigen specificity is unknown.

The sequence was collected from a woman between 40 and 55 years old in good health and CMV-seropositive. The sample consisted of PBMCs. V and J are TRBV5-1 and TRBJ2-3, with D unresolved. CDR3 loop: CASSLEAFSPDTQYF. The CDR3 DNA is TGCGCCAGCAGCTTGGAAGCATTTTCCCCAGATACGCAGTATTTT. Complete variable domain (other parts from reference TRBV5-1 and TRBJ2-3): KAGVTQTPRYLIKTRGQQVTLSCSPISGHRSVSWYQQTPGQGLQFLFEYFSETQRNKGNFPGRFSGRQFSNSRSEMNVSTLELGDSALYLCASSLEAFSPDTQYFGPGTRLTVL.